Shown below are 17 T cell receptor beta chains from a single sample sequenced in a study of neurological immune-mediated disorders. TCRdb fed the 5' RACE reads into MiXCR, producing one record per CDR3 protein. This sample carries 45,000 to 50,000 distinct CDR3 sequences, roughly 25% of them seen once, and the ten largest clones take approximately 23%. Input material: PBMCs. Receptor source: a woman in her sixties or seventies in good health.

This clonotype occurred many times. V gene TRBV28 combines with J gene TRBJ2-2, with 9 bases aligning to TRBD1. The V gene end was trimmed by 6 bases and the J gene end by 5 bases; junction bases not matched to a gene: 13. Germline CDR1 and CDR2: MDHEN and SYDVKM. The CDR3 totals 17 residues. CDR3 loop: CASSPSGTGYSTGELFF. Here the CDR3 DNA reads TGTGCCAGCAGCCCGTCCGGGACAGGGTATTCAACCGGGGAGCTGTTTTTT.

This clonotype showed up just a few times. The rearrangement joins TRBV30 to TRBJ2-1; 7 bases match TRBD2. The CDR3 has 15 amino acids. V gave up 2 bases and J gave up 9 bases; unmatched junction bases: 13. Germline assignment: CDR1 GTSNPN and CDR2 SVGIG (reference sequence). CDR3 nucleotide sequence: TGTGCCTGGAGTACCTCGTCGTGGGAGGGCAGTGAGCAGTTCTTC. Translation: CAWSTSSWEGSEQFF.

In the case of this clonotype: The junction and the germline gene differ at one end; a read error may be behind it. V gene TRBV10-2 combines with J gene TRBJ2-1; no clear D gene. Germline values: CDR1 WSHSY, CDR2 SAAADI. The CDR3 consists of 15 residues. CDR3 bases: TGCGCCAACAGTGAGTGGTCCTCCGGTTACAATGAGCAGTTCTTC. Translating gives CANSEWSSGYNEQFF.

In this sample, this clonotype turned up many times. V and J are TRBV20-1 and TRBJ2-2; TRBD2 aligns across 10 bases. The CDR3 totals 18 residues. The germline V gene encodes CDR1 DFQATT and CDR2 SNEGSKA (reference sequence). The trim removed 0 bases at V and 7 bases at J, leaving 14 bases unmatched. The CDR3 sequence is CSARDYGPSGSINGELFF. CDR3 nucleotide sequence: TGCAGTGCTAGAGATTATGGTCCTAGCGGGAGTATTAACGGGGAGCTGTTTTTT.

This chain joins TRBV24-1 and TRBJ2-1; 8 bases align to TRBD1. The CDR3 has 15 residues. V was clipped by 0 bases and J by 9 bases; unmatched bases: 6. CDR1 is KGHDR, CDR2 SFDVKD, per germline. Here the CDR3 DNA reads TGTGCCACCAGTGATTTGGGACAGGGAAGGGGTGAGCAGTTCTTC. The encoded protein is CATSDLGQGRGEQFF.

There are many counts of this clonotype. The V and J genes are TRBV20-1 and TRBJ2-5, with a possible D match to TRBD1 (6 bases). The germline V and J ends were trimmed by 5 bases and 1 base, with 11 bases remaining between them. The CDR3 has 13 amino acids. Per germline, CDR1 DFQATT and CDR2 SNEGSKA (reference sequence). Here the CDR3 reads CSAPADSQETQYF. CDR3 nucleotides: TGCAGTGCTCCCGCGGACAGCCAAGAGACCCAGTACTTC.

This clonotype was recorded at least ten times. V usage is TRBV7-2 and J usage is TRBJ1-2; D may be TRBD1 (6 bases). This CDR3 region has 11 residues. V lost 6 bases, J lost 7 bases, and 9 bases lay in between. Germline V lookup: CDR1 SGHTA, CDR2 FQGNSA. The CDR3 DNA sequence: TGTGCCAGCAGTCCAGGGGCTGGCTACACCTTC. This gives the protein CASSPGAGYTF.

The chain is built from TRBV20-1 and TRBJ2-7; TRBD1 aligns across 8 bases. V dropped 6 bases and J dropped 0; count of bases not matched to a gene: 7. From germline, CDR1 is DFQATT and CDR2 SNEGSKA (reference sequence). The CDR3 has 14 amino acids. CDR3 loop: CSANRQGSSYEQYF. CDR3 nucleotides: TGCAGTGCGAACCGACAGGGGAGCTCCTACGAGCAGTACTTC.

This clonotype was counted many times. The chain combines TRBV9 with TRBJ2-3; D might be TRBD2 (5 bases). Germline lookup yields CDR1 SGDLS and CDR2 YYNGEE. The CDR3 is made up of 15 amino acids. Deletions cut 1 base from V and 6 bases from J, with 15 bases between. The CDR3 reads CASSVWENPGDTQYF. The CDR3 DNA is TGTGCCAGCAGCGTATGGGAGAACCCGGGGGATACGCAGTATTTT.

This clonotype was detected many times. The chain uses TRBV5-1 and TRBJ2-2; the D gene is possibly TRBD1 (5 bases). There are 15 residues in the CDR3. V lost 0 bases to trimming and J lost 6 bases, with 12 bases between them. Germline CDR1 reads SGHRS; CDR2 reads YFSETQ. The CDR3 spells CASSLDRPGPGELFF. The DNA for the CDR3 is TGCGCCAGCAGCTTGGACAGACCAGGGCCCGGGGAGCTGTTTTTT. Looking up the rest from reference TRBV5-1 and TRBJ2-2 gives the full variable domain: KAGVTQTPRYLIKTRGQQVTLSCSPISGHRSVSWYQQTPGQGLQFLFEYFSETQRNKGNFPGRFSGRQFSNSRSEMNVSTLELGDSALYLCASSLDRPGPGELFFGEGSRLTVL.

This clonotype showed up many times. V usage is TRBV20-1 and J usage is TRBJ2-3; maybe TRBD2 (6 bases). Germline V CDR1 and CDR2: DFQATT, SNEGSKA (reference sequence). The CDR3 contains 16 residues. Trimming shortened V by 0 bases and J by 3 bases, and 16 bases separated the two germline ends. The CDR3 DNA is TGCAGTGCTAGAGACCAGATAATGGCGGGGACAGATACGCAGTATTTT. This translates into CSARDQIMAGTDTQYF.

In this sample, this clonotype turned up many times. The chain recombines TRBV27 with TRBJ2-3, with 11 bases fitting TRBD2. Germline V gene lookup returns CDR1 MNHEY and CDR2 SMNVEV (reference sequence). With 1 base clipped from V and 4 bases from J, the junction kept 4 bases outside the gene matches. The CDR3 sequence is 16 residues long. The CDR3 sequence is CASSLYLAGGPDTQYF. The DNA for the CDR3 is TGTGCCAGCAGTTTATATCTAGCGGGAGGACCAGATACGCAGTATTTT.

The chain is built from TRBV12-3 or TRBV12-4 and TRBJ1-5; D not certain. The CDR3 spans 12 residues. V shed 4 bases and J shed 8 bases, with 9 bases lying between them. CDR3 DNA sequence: TGTGCCAGCAGTTGGGAGGCTAAGCCCCAGCATTTT. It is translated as CASSWEAKPQHF.

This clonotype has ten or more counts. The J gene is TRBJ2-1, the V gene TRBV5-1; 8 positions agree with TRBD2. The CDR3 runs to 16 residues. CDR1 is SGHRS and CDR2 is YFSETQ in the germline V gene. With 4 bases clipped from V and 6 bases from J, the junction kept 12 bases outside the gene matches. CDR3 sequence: CASSTLGSGIGNEQFF. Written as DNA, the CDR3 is TGCGCCAGCAGCACCCTAGGTAGCGGGATTGGCAATGAGCAGTTCTTC.

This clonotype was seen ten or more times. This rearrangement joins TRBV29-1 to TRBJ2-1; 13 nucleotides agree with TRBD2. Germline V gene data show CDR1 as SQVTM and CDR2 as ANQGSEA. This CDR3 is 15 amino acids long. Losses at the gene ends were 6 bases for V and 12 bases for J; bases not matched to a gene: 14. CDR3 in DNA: TGCAGCGTGCCTTATGTGGGACTAGCGGGATCAGGGCAGTTCTTC. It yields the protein CSVPYVGLAGSGQFF.

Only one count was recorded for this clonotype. The CDR3 is CASSTGTSGGDEQFF. CDR3 bases: TGTGCCAGCAGCACAGGGACTAGCGGGGGAGATGAGCAGTTCTTC. This sequence joins TRBV5-6 and TRBJ2-1; 14 nucleotides align to TRBD2. Germline values: CDR1 SGHDT, CDR2 YYEEEE. The CDR3 length is 15 residues. Trimming at V came to 4 bases and at J to 8 bases, leaving 5 bases not matched to a gene.

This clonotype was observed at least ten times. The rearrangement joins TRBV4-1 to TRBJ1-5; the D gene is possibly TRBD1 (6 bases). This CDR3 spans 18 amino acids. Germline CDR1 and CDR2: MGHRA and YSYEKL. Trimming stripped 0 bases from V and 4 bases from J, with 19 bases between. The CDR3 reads CASSQDPPEDRRNQPQHF. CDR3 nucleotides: TGCGCCAGCAGCCAAGACCCGCCGGAGGACAGAAGAAATCAGCCCCAGCATTTT.